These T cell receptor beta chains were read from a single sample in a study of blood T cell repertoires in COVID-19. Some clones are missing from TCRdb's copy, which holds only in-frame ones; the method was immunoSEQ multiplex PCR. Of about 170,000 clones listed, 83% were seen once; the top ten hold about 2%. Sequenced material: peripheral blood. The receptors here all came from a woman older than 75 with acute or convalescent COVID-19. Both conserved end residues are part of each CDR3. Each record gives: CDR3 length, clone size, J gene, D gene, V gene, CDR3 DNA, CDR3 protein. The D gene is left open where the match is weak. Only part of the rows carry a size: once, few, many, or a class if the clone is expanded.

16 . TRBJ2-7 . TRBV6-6 TGTGCCAGCAGTTTAAAGGGAAGGGGGATTACCTACGAGCAGTACTTC CASSLKGRGITYEQYF
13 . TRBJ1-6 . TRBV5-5 TGTGCCAGCAGCCCCCGTGCGGGCGAACCCCTCCACTTT CASSPRAGEPLHF
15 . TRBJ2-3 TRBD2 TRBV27 TGTGCCAGCAGCCGTCTAGCGGACAGCACAGATACGCAGTATTTT CASSRLADSTDTQYF
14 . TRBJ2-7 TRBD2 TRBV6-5 TGTGCCAGCAGTACCGGACTAGCGGGGTCCGAGCAGTACTTC CASSTGLAGSEQYF
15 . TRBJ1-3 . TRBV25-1 TGTGCCAGCAGTGAATCTCGGGGTGCTGGAAACACCATATATTTT CASSESRGAGNTIYF
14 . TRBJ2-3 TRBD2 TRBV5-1 TGCGCCAGCAGGAGAGCGGGAGACTCAGATACGCAGTATTTT CASRRAGDSDTQYF
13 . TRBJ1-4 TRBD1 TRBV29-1 TGCAGCGCCGAGGCAGGGGGCTATGAAAAACTGTTTTTT CSAEAGGYEKLFF
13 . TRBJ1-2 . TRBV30 TGTGCCTGGAGTATCGGAGGGGAGGATGGCTACACCTTC CAWSIGGEDGYTF
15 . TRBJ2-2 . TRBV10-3 TGTGCCATCAGCGAAGATCGGTCCTACACCGGGGAGCTGTTTTTT CAISEDRSYTGELFF
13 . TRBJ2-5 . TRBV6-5 TGTGCCAGTTACCGGGACAACCAAGAGACCCAGTACTTC CASYRDNQETQYF
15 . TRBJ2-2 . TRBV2 TGTGCCAGCAGTGGGGGGGGCTACGACACCGGGGAGCTGTTTTTT CASSGGGYDTGELFF
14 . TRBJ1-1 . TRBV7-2 TGTGCCAGCAGCTCGTACCTAGAGAACACTGAAGCTTTCTTT CASSSYLENTEAFF
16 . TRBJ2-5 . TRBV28 TGTGCCAGCAGTTTTCGCGGGGAGGTCCTATACGAGACCCAGTACTTC CASSFRGEVLYETQYF
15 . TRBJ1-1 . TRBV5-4 TGTGCCAGCAGTCTGCCGGGATCAACGAACACTGAAGCTTTCTTT CASSLPGSTNTEAFF
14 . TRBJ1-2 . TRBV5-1 TGCGCCAGCAGTCCCGGCGGGGGCGAGCGGGGCTACACCTTC CASSPGGGERGYTF
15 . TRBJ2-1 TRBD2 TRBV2 TGTGCCAGCAGTCGACTAGCGGGAGGCTACAATGAGCAGTTCTTC CASSRLAGGYNEQFF
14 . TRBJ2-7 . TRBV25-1 TGTGCCAGCAGTGAATCGTTAGGGGGCTACGAGCAGTACTTC CASSESLGGYEQYF
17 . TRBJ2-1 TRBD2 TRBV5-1 TGCGCCAGCAGCTTCGGGTTGGCGGTAGCGGGGTACAATGAGCAGTTCTTC CASSFGLAVAGYNEQFF
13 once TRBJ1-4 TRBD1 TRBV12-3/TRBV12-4 TGTGCCAGCAGTCAGGGGGCGGGTGAAAAACTGTTTTTT CASSQGAGEKLFF
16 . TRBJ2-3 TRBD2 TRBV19 TGTGCCAGTACCTCCGGGAGGGGGGCGGGCACAGATACGCAGTATTTT CASTSGRGAGTDTQYF
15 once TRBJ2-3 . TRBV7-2 TGTGCCAGCAGCTTATTTCAGGGGAGCACAGATACGCAGTATTTT CASSLFQGSTDTQYF
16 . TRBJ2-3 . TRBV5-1 TGCGCCAGCAGCTTGGAGGACAGACCTAGCACAGATACGCAGTATTTT CASSLEDRPSTDTQYF
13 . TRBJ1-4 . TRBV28 TGTGCCAGCAGTCTGGAGGGGAATGAAAAACTGTTTTTT CASSLEGNEKLFF
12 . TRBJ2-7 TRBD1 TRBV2 TGTGCCAGCAGGGGGGACAGCTACGAGCAGTACTTC CASRGDSYEQYF
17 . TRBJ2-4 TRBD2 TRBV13 TGTGCCAGCAGCTTATCAGCGGGGGGCCCCAGGGAAAACATTCAGTACTTC CASSLSAGGPRENIQYF
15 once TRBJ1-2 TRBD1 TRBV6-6 TGTGCCAGCAGTCTCTGGGGGACAGGGGACTATGGCTACACCTTC CASSLWGTGDYGYTF
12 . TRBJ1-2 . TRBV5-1 TGCGCCAGCAGCCCGGACAGATCCGGCTACACCTTC CASSPDRSGYTF
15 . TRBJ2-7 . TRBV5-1 TGCGCCAGCAGCTTGGCCGCAGGGATTTCCTACGAGCAGTACTTC CASSLAAGISYEQYF
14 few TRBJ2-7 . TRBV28 TGTGCCAGCAGTTTTGAGATCTCTGAGGACGAGCAGTACTTC CASSFEISEDEQYF
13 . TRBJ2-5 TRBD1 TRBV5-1 TGCGCCAGCAGCGAGACAGGGTGGGAGACCCAGTACTTC CASSETGWETQYF
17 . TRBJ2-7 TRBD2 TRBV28 TGTGCCAGTCAAACGGGACTAGCGGGGGGGGTCTCCTACGAGCAGTACTTC CASQTGLAGGVSYEQYF
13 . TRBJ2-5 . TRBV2 TGTGCCAGCAGTCCCCCAGGGGCTGGAACCCAGTACTTC CASSPPGAGTQYF
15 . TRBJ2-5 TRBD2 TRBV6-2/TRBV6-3 TGTGCCAGCAGCTCGGGACTAGCGGGGTCGGAGACCCAGTACTTC CASSSGLAGSETQYF
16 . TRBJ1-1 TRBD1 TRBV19 TGTGCCAGTATGGCAATCACCGGGACAGTGAACACTGAAGCTTTCTTT CASMAITGTVNTEAFF